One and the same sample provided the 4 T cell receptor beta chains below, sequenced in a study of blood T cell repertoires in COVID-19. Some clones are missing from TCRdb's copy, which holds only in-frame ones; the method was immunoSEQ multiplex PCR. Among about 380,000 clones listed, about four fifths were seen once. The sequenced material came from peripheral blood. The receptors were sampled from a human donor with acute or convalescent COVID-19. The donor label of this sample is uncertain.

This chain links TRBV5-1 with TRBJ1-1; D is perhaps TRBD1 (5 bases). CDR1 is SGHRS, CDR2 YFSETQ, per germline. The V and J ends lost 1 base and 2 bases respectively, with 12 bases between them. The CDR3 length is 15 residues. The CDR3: CASSLLDRSNTEAFF. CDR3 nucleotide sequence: TGCGCCAGCAGCTTGCTCGACAGATCCAACACTGAAGCTTTCTTT. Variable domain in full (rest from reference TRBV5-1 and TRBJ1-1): KAGVTQTPRYLIKTRGQQVTLSCSPISGHRSVSWYQQTPGQGLQFLFEYFSETQRNKGNFPGRFSGRQFSNSRSEMNVSTLELGDSALYLCASSLLDRSNTEAFFGQGTRLTVV.

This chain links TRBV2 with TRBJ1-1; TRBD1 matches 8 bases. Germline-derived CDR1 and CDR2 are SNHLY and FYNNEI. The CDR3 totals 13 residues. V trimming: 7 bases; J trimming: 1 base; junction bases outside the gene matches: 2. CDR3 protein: CASTGQANTEAFF. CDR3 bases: TGTGCCAGCACGGGACAGGCGAACACTGAAGCTTTCTTT. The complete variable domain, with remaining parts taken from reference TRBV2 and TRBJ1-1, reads EPEVTQTPSHQVTQMGQEVILRCVPISNHLYFYWYRQILGQKVEFLVSFYNNEISEKSEIFDDQFSVERPDGSNFTLKIRSTKLEDSAMYFCASTGQANTEAFFGQGTRLTVV.

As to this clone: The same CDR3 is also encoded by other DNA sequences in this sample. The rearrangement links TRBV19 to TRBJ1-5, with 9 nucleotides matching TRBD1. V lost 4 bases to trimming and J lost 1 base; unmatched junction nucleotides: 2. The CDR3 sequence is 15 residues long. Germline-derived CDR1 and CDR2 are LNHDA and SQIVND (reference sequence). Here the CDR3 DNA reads TGTGCCAGTAGTAGGACAGGGGACAGCAATCAGCCCCAGCATTTT. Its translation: CASSRTGDSNQPQHF.

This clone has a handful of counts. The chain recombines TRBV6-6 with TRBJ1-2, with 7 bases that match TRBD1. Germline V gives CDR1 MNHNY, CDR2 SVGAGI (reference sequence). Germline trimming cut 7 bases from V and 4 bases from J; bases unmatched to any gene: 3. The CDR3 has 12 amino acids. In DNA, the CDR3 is TGTGCCAGCACCAACAGGGGCTATGGCTACACCTTC. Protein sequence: CASTNRGYGYTF.